The rows below give T cell receptor beta chains drawn from one sample of a study of OX40 agonist ivuxolimab in advanced cancers. This table comes from immunoSEQ multiplex PCR, and its TCRdb copy is limited to in-frame clones, with some not included. The sample consists of 77,000 or so clones, about 89% of them appearing once. Sample: CD4+ or CD8+ T cells sorted from blood, taken in a trial of the OX40 agonist ivuxolimab. These TCRs come from an adult with an advanced solid tumor such as melanoma, head and neck, liver or kidney cancer. The CDR3 runs from the conserved cysteine through the conserved F or W. The order of the fields is CDR3 length, clone size, V gene, J gene, D gene, CDR3 protein, CDR3 DNA. D genes are given only for firm matches. For some rows the clone size is stated as once, few or many, or as a class when expanded; others skip it.

12,.,TRBV2,TRBJ2-3,.,CASRKVTDTQYF,TGTGCCAGCAGGAAAGTCACAGATACGCAGTATTTT
13,.,TRBV18,TRBJ2-5,.,CASSPDSQETQYF,TGTGCCAGCTCACCGGACAGCCAAGAGACCCAGTACTTC
15,.,TRBV5-1,TRBJ1-1,TRBD1,CASSFAGQGATEAFF,TGCGCCAGCAGCTTTGCGGGGCAGGGGGCAACTGAAGCTTTCTTT
16,.,TRBV7-9,TRBJ1-5,TRBD1,CASSPLGQGFNQPQHF,TGTGCCAGCAGCCCCTTGGGACAGGGGTTTAATCAGCCCCAGCATTTT
14,.,TRBV4-3,TRBJ2-1,.,CASSQYVVTAEQFF,TGCGCCAGCAGCCAATACGTGGTCACGGCTGAGCAGTTCTTC
14,.,TRBV25-1,TRBJ1-5,.,CASSATGPLSTQHF,TGTGCCAGCAGTGCTACGGGACCCTTAAGTACACAGCATTTT
12,.,TRBV19,TRBJ1-4,.,CASSIYSEKLFF,TGTGCCAGTAGTATATACTCGGAAAAACTGTTTTTT
14,.,TRBV10-3,TRBJ2-1,.,CAISEGGSLDEQFF,TGTGCCATCAGTGAGGGAGGGAGTCTCGATGAGCAGTTCTTC
15,.,TRBV7-2,TRBJ1-6,.,CASSLGAGTNSPLHF,TGTGCCAGCAGCTTGGGGGCAGGAACCAACTCACCCCTCCACTTT
18,.,TRBV23-1,TRBJ2-5,TRBD1,CASWARGDRGLWGETQYF,TGCGCCAGCTGGGCTAGAGGGGACAGGGGGCTTTGGGGGGAGACCCAGTACTTC
15,.,TRBV2,TRBJ1-5,.,CASSEGWPSNQPQHF,TGTGCCAGCAGTGAAGGATGGCCGAGCAATCAGCCCCAGCATTTT
14,.,TRBV6-6,TRBJ1-2,.,CASSSTSGGDGYTF,TGTGCCAGCAGTTCTACTAGCGGGGGCGACGGCTACACCTTC
14,.,TRBV6-1,TRBJ1-2,TRBD1,CASSPGQGGYGYTF,TGTGCCAGCAGTCCGGGACAGGGAGGGTATGGCTACACCTTC
15,.,TRBV7-9,TRBJ1-1,.,CASSPYPATNTEAFF,TGTGCCAGCAGCCCCTATCCAGCCACGAACACTGAAGCTTTCTTT
14,.,TRBV27,TRBJ1-2,.,CASSLVPGNYGYTF,TGTGCCAGCAGTTTGGTTCCAGGGAACTATGGCTACACCTTC
13,.,TRBV6-6,TRBJ2-7,.,CASTPVFYYEQYF,TGTGCCAGCACTCCGGTGTTTTACTACGAGCAGTACTTC
13,.,TRBV4-3,TRBJ2-7,.,CASSQVRGHEQYF,TGCGCCAGCAGCCAAGTCAGGGGCCACGAGCAGTACTTC
17,.,TRBV4-1,TRBJ1-3,.,CASSQDIGPGGGNTIYF,TGCGCCAGCAGCCAAGATATCGGCCCCGGAGGCGGAAACACCATATATTTT
11,.,TRBV28,TRBJ1-2,.,CASTRGYGYTF,TGTGCCAGCACGAGAGGCTATGGCTACACCTTC
15,once,TRBV5-1,TRBJ1-3,.,CASSLGTQEGNTIYF,TGCGCCAGCAGCCTAGGGACTCAAGAAGGAAACACCATATATTTT
16,once,TRBV15,TRBJ2-4,TRBD2,CATSRDGSGGTNIQYF,TGTGCCACCAGCAGAGACGGTAGCGGGGGGACGAACATTCAGTACTTC
16,.,TRBV2,TRBJ2-6,.,CASSVLPPGGANVLTF,TGTGCCAGCAGTGTTCTGCCGCCCGGCGGGGCCAACGTCCTGACTTTC
12,.,TRBV30,TRBJ2-7,.,CAWSRGNREQYF,TGTGCCTGGAGTCGGGGGAACAGGGAGCAGTACTTC
11,.,TRBV20-1,TRBJ2-3,.,CSARSQDTQYF,TGCAGTGCTAGGTCGCAGGATACGCAGTATTTT
14,once,TRBV7-8,TRBJ2-5,.,CASSLGGSQETQYF,TGTGCCAGCAGCTTAGGAGGCAGCCAAGAGACCCAGTACTTC
16,.,TRBV28,TRBJ2-6,.,CASTRLKLSGANVLTF,TGTGCCAGCACTAGATTAAAGCTGTCTGGGGCCAACGTCCTGACTTTC
14,.,TRBV6-5,TRBJ1-1,.,CASSYSRGNTEAFF,TGTGCCAGCAGTTACTCGCGGGGCAACACTGAAGCTTTCTTT
15,.,TRBV5-1,TRBJ2-5,TRBD2,CASTSGGGPGGAQYF,TGCGCCAGCACGAGCGGCGGGGGGCCCGGGGGGGCCCAGTACTTC
12,.,TRBV28,TRBJ1-5,.,CASTSSNQPQHF,TGTGCCAGCACCTCATCCAATCAGCCCCAGCATTTT
13,.,TRBV7-9,TRBJ1-1,.,CASSMNRGTEAFF,TGTGCCAGCAGCATGAATCGGGGCACTGAAGCTTTCTTT
11,.,TRBV30,TRBJ1-6,.,CAWTRDSPLHF,TGTGCCTGGACTAGGGATTCACCCCTCCACTTT
15,few,TRBV9,TRBJ1-1,.,CASSVSTGLNTEAFF,TGTGCCAGCAGCGTATCGACAGGATTGAACACTGAAGCTTTCTTT
14,.,TRBV28,TRBJ1-3,.,CASSRGAYGNTIYF,TGTGCCAGCAGTAGGGGCGCTTATGGAAACACCATATATTTT
14,.,TRBV9,TRBJ2-7,.,CASSLEGASYEQYF,TGTGCCAGCAGCCTGGAGGGGGCATCCTACGAGCAGTACTTC
11,.,TRBV5-1,TRBJ2-3,.,CASSLENTQYF,TGCGCCAGCAGCTTGGAAAATACGCAGTATTTT
15,.,TRBV9,TRBJ1-5,.,CASSEGSRSNQPQHF,TGTGCCAGCAGCGAGGGGTCTCGGAGCAATCAGCCCCAGCATTTT
15,.,TRBV27,TRBJ2-3,TRBD1,CASRLIQGATDTQYF,TGTGCCAGCAGACTCATCCAGGGGGCCACAGATACGCAGTATTTT
15,.,TRBV5-5,TRBJ1-5,TRBD1,CASTLGDRENQPQHF,TGTGCCAGCACCCTGGGTGACAGGGAGAATCAGCCCCAGCATTTT
14,.,TRBV19,TRBJ2-3,.,CASSPGFLTDTQYF,TGTGCCAGTAGTCCGGGCTTCCTAACAGATACGCAGTATTTT
15,.,TRBV6-5,TRBJ1-4,.,CASSYSRGAGEKLFF,TGTGCCAGCAGTTACTCTAGGGGGGCAGGGGAAAAACTGTTTTTT
14,.,TRBV7-2,TRBJ2-7,.,CASSPTTVSYEQYF,TGTGCCAGCAGCCCAACGACAGTCTCCTACGAGCAGTACTTC
13,.,TRBV29-1,TRBJ1-2,TRBD1,CSVEDRGLRGYTF,TGCAGCGTTGAAGATAGGGGGCTTAGGGGCTACACCTTC
13,few,TRBV30,TRBJ1-2,.,CASLRAGEDGYTF,TGTGCCTCCCTCCGGGCGGGGGAGGATGGCTACACCTTC
15,.,TRBV7-9,TRBJ2-5,TRBD1,CASSAPRGPSGTQYF,TGTGCCAGCAGCGCACCCAGGGGGCCATCGGGGACCCAGTACTTC
15,.,TRBV2,TRBJ2-3,TRBD1,CASGRQGSSTDTQYF,TGTGCCAGCGGAAGACAGGGGAGTAGCACAGATACGCAGTATTTT
14,.,TRBV28,TRBJ1-2,.,CASSLLGEPYGYTF,TGTGCCAGCAGTTTATTGGGCGAACCCTATGGCTACACCTTC
14,.,TRBV5-1,TRBJ1-1,.,CASSLNPGDTEAFF,TGCGCCAGCAGCTTGAACCCGGGGGACACTGAAGCTTTCTTT
11,few,TRBV7-2,TRBJ1-1,.,CASSLRAEAFF,TGTGCCAGCAGCTTAAGGGCGGAAGCTTTCTTT
13,once,TRBV27,TRBJ2-5,.,CASRITGTETQYF,TGTGCCAGCAGAATCACAGGGACGGAGACCCAGTACTTC
14,.,TRBV5-1,TRBJ2-7,.,CASSLVGVTYEQYF,TGCGCCAGCAGCTTGGTGGGGGTCACCTACGAGCAGTACTTC
16,.,TRBV5-1,TRBJ1-4,.,CASSLLGLATNEKLFF,TGCGCCAGCAGCTTGTTGGGGTTAGCAACTAATGAAAAACTGTTTTTT
15,.,TRBV9,TRBJ1-2,.,CASSVGVQGGYGYTF,TGTGCCAGCAGCGTAGGAGTACAGGGAGGCTATGGCTACACCTTC
17,.,TRBV4-2,TRBJ2-3,TRBD2,CASSQEALAGSTDTQYF,TGTGCCAGCAGCCAGGAAGCCTTAGCGGGGAGCACAGATACGCAGTATTTT
16,.,TRBV10-1,TRBJ2-5,TRBD2,CASSEGQAGGQETQYF,TGCGCCAGCAGTGAGGGGCAAGCGGGGGGCCAAGAGACCCAGTACTTC
16,.,TRBV7-6,TRBJ2-7,TRBD1,CASSLTTGQGRLDQYF,TGTGCCAGCAGCTTAACTACGGGACAGGGACGGTTAGACCAGTACTTC
14,few,TRBV19,TRBJ2-1,.,CASRGEPPNNEQFF,TGTGCCAGTAGAGGGGAACCTCCTAACAATGAGCAGTTCTTC
15,.,TRBV9,TRBJ1-3,TRBD1,CASSVGQGGGNTIYF,TGTGCCAGCAGCGTAGGGCAGGGGGGTGGAAACACCATATATTTT
13,.,TRBV10-1,TRBJ2-7,.,CASSDYRVNEQYF,TGCGCCAGCAGTGACTACAGGGTCAACGAGCAGTACTTC
15,.,TRBV10-3,TRBJ2-7,.,CAISDAAGKTYEQYF,TGTGCCATCAGTGACGCGGCCGGGAAAACCTACGAGCAGTACTTC